This T cell receptor (beta chain) was found in a study of cytomegalovirus exposure and HLA in healthy donors. Generated by immunoSEQ multiplex PCR, the TCRdb table keeps only in-frame clones and is missing some. The table lists some 170,000 clones, roughly 86% of them singletons. The V gene's germline CDR1 is SGHAT and CDR2 FQNNGV. The CDR3 extends over 13 amino acids. Losses at the gene ends were 5 bases for V and 0 bases for J; bases not matched to a gene: 1. What was sequenced was PBMCs. The receptor was isolated from a man younger than 35 in good health and CMV-seropositive. The rearrangement joins TRBV11-2 to TRBJ2-7, with 7 bases lining up with TRBD2. For the CDR3, the DNA is TGTGCCAGCAGCACGGGGGGCTCCTACGAGCAGTACTTC. Protein sequence: CASSTGGSYEQYF.